This T cell receptor (beta chain) was recorded in a study of blood T cell repertoires in COVID-19. The CDR3 spans 13 residues. Trimming took 5 bases from V and 7 from J; bases not matched to a gene: 6. Profiling relied on immunoSEQ multiplex PCR, and the TCRdb table lists in-frame clones only, not all of them. The repertoire includes almost 350,000 clones, around nine tenths of them detected once, and 0.95% to 1.1% sits in the top ten. Specimen: PBMCs or T cells enriched from blood (not recorded which). The clonotype comes from a woman aged 25 to 39 who had been exposed to COVID-19. V usage is TRBV12-3 or TRBV12-4 and J usage is TRBJ1-2, with 8 bases aligning to TRBD1. The CDR3 DNA is TGTGCCAGCAGTGCCGCAGGGGGCTCTGGCTACACCTTC. Residues: CASSAAGGSGYTF.